A single sample is the source of the 15 T cell receptor beta chains below, sequenced in a study of identical twins. MiXCR was run by TCRdb on the 5' RACE reads, yielding one entry per CDR3 protein. Among a few hundred thousand distinct CDR3 sequences, roughly 20% were seen once, and the ten largest hold approximately 12%. Sample: naive T cells sorted from blood. The receptors come from a man in his forties or fifties in good health.

This clonotype was detected only a few times. The J gene is TRBJ2-1, the V gene TRBV5-1; D is possibly TRBD2 (5 bases). The CDR3 covers 15 residues. Trimming stripped 3 bases from V and 9 bases from J, with 19 bases between. Germline V CDR1 and CDR2: SGHRS, YFSETQ. CDR3 bases: TGCGCCAGCAGCTCCGGGGTTTTGTGGGTGGGTGAGCAGTTCTTC. It translates to CASSSGVLWVGEQFF.

This clonotype has more than one count but fewer than ten. V and J are TRBV6-1 and TRBJ2-5; D is perhaps TRBD2 (5 bases). CDR1 and CDR2 from the germline V gene are MNHNS and SASEGT. Trimming took 3 bases from V and 5 from J, leaving 22 bases between them. This CDR3 is built from 17 residues. In DNA form, the CDR3 reads TGTGCCAGCAGTGATCCCGGCCCGGGGTTTGGACGGGAGACCCAGTACTTC. It encodes CASSDPGPGFGRETQYF.

This rearrangement joins TRBV9 to TRBJ1-4; D gene unclear. CDR1 is SGDLS, CDR2 YYNGEE, per germline. Trimming left V 1 base short and J 8 bases short, with 21 bases between. The CDR3 consists of 17 residues. This CDR3 reads CASSVLRRFTRGEKLFF. For the CDR3, the DNA is TGTGCCAGCAGCGTATTGCGCAGGTTCACTCGAGGGGAAAAACTGTTTTTT.

The V call is TRBV12-3 or TRBV12-4, the J call TRBJ2-1, with 13 bases aligning to TRBD2. The CDR3 runs 15 residues. V trimming: 8 bases; J trimming: 5 bases; junction bases outside the gene matches: 6. For the CDR3, the DNA is TGTGCCAGCGGCACTAGCGGGGGGGCCCACAATGAGCAGTTCTTC. Amino acids: CASGTSGGAHNEQFF.

This clonotype was seen repeatedly, ten times or more. This sequence joins TRBV12-3 or TRBV12-4 and TRBJ2-1, with a possible D match to TRBD2 (5 bases). V dropped 7 bases and J dropped 8 bases, with 27 bases sitting between them. This CDR3 is built from 17 residues. CDR3 protein: CASNLLGREVSLDEQFF. DNA for the CDR3: TGTGCCAGCAATCTATTGGGTCGGGAAGTCAGCCTCGATGAGCAGTTCTTC.

The table lists this clonotype with many counts. The chain combines TRBV4-2 with TRBJ2-1; tentative D call: TRBD1 (6 bases). Germline CDR1 is LGHNA and CDR2 is YNFKEQ. The CDR3 runs to 15 residues. Trimming shortened V by 0 bases and J by 8 bases, and 14 bases separated the two germline ends. The CDR3 sequence: CASSQEGRGIDEQFF. CDR3 bases: TGTGCCAGCAGCCAAGAAGGCAGGGGAATCGATGAGCAGTTCTTC.

The chain couples TRBV4-3 to TRBJ2-2, with 8 bases identical to TRBD1. With 5 bases clipped from V and 0 bases from J, the junction kept 5 bases outside the gene matches. Germline CDR1 LGHNA, CDR2 YSLEER. The CDR3 totals 16 residues. The CDR3 bases are TGCGCCAGCAGCGCGCGGACAGGGACGAACACCGGGGAGCTGTTTTTT. It specifies CASSARTGTNTGELFF.

The chain joins TRBV2 to TRBJ2-7, with D perhaps TRBD2 (6 bases). The CDR3 consists of 16 residues. CDR1 SNHLY and CDR2 FYNNEI come from the germline V gene. V lost 7 bases, J lost 0 bases, and 19 bases lay in between. CDR3 coding DNA: TGTGCCAGCACCCAAGGGAGGCAGGGCATCTCCTACGAGCAGTACTTC. Translation gives CASTQGRQGISYEQYF.

The chain has TRBV5-1 and TRBJ2-3; 10 bases fit TRBD2. The V segment lost 3 bases and the J segment 3 bases; nucleotides outside the gene matches: 10. There are 17 residues in the CDR3. CDR1 and CDR2 (germline): SGHRS, YFSETQ. CDR3 region: CASSSNSLAGATDTQYF. CDR3 DNA sequence: TGCGCCAGCAGCTCGAATAGTCTAGCGGGGGCAACAGATACGCAGTATTTT.

The rearrangement links TRBV20-1 to TRBJ2-7, with 14 bases identical to TRBD2. V lost 3 bases, J lost 2 bases, and 6 bases stayed unmatched. Germline CDR1 reads DFQATT; CDR2 reads SNEGSKA (reference sequence). The CDR3 runs 16 residues. In nucleotides, the CDR3 is TGCAGTGCTAGCGGGACTAGCGGGAGAGGGGCCTACGAGCAGTACTTC. Residues: CSASGTSGRGAYEQYF.

The gene calls are TRBV5-1 and TRBJ2-5; 9 nucleotides match TRBD2. The J call is doubtful: the DNA matches TRBJ2-1 better. CDR1 SGHRS and CDR2 YFSETQ come from the germline V gene. CDR3 length equals 18 residues. The CDR3 bases are TGCGCCAGCAGCTTAGTAGGTGCCGAGCGGGGGGACTCGGGGACCCAGTTCTTC. This sequence encodes CASSLVGAERGDSGTQFF.

The chain carries TRBV6-2 or TRBV6-3 and TRBJ1-6, with 10 bases that match TRBD1. After removal of 0 bases from V and 9 bases from J, the junction contained 5 bases not matched to a gene. Germline V lookup: CDR1 MNHEY, CDR2 SVGEGT. The CDR3 has 16 residues. CDR3 nucleotides: TGTGCCAGCAGTTACTCGACAGGGGGCCGAAGTTCACCCCTCCACTTT. Protein: CASSYSTGGRSSPLHF.

In this sample, this clonotype turned up a few times. The rearrangement uses TRBV20-1 and TRBJ2-7, with no clear D. Germline CDR1 is DFQATT and CDR2 is SNEGSKA (reference sequence). Trimming cost V 6 bases and J 6 bases, with 12 bases left between them. The CDR3 runs to 11 residues. CDR3 sequence: CSARILREQYF. The CDR3 DNA follows: TGCAGTGCCAGAATCCTTCGCGAGCAGTACTTC.

Only a few counts were recorded for this clonotype. The chain links TRBV24-1 to TRBJ2-3; 8 bases align to TRBD1. The CDR3 runs 14 residues. V was clipped by 3 bases and J by 5 bases; unmatched bases: 3. Germline CDR1 KGHDR, CDR2 SFDVKD. CDR3 protein: CATSDPGTGDTQYF. CDR3 coding DNA: TGTGCCACCAGTGATCCCGGGACAGGAGATACGCAGTATTTT.

This clonotype appeared many times. The rearrangement joins TRBV5-1 to TRBJ2-7; 11 bases map to TRBD2. With V trimmed by 4 bases and J by 7 bases, 7 bases remained unmatched. The germline CDR1 and CDR2 sequences are SGHRS and YFSETQ. The CDR3 spans 14 residues. CDR3 in amino acids: CASSLRTSGYEQYF. DNA of the CDR3: TGCGCCAGCAGCCTTCGGACTAGCGGGTATGAGCAGTACTTC.